The subject of this entry is one T cell receptor (beta chain). V gave up 0 bases and J gave up 0 bases, with 12 bases separating them. The CDR3 sequence is 17 residues long. CDR1 is MNHEY and CDR2 is SMNVEV in the germline V gene (reference sequence). The protocol was immunoSEQ multiplex PCR, while the TCRdb copy is restricted to in-frame clones and leaves out a portion. The sample has some 2,100,000 clones, roughly 91% seen once. The data derive from a study of shared clonotypes between healthy human individuals. The naive CD8 population came from CD45RO-negative cells selected for CCR7, without terminally differentiated effector memory CD45RA+ cells. Healthy HIV-negative adults with no recent acute infections or vaccinations were recruited as donors.

This TCR was sampled from a man between 18 and 35 years old in good health. Some clones in this sample may be carry-over from other donors' samples. The chain uses TRBV27 and TRBJ1-5, with a possible D match to TRBD1 (5 bases). Sequenced sample: naive CD8+ T cells from PBMCs. The DNA of the CDR3 is TGTGCCAGCAGTTTATCGGGGGGTGGCTATAGCAATCAGCCCCAGCATTTT. As protein: CASSLSGGGYSNQPQHF.